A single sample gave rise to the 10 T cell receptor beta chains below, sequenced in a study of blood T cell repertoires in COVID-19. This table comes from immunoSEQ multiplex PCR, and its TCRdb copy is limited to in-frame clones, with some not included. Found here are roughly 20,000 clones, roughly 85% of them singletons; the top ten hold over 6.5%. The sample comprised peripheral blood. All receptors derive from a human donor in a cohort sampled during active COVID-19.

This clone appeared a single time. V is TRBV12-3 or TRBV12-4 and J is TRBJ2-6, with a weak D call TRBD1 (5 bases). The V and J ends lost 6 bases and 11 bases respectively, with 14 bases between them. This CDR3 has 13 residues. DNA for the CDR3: TGTGCCAGCAGACTCCGACAGACCGACGTCCTGACTTTC. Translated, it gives CASRLRQTDVLTF.

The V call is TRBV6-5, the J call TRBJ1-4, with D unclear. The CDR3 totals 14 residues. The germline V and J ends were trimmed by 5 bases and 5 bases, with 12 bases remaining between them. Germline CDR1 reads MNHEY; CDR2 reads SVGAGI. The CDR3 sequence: CASSNRHLNEKLFF. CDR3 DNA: TGTGCCAGCAGTAACCGACACCTGAATGAAAAACTGTTTTTT.

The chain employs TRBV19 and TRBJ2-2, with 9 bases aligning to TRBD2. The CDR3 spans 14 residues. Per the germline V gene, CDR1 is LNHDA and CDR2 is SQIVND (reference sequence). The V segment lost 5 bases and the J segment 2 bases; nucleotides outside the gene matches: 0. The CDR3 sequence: CASSGTSNTGELFF. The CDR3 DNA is TGTGCCAGTAGTGGGACTAGCAACACCGGGGAGCTGTTTTTT.

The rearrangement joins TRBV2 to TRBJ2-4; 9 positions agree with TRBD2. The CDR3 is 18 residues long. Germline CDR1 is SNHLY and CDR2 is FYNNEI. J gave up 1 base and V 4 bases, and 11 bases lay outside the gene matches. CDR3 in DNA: TGTGCCAGCAGTGGGCTAGCGGGGACCTCGGCGGCCAAAAACATTCAGTACTTC. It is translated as CASSGLAGTSAAKNIQYF.

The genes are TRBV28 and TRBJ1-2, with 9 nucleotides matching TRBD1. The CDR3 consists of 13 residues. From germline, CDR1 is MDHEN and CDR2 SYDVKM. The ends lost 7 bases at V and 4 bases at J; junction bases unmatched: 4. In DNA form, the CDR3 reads TGTGCCAGCAACCAGGACAGGGGCTATGGCTACACCTTC. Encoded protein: CASNQDRGYGYTF.

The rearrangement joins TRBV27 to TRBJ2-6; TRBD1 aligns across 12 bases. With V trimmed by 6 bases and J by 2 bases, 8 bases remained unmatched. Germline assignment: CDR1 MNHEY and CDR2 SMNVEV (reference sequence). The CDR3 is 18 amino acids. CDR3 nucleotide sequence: TGTGCCAGCAGCCGAGGGACAGGGGGCATGGCTGGGGCCAACGTCCTGACTTTC. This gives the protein CASSRGTGGMAGANVLTF.

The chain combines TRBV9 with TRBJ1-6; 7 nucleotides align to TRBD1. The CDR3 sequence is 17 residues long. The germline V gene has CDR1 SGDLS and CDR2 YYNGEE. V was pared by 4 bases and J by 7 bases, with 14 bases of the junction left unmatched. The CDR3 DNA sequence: TGTGCCAGCAGCTCGTTGGCCTTGGGACAGATAAATTCACCCCTCCACTTT. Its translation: CASSSLALGQINSPLHF. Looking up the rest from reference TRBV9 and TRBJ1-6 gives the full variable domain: DSGVTQTPKHLITATGQRVTLRCSPRSGDLSVYWYQQSLDQGLQFLIQYYNGEERAKGNILERFSAQQFPDLHSELNLSSLELGDSALYFCASSSLALGQINSPLHFGNGTRLTVT.

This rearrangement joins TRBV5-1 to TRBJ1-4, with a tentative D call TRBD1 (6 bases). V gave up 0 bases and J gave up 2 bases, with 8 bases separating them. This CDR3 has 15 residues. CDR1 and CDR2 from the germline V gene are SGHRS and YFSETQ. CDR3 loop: CASSLAGATNEKLFF. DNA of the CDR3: TGCGCCAGCAGCTTGGCAGGGGCGACTAATGAAAAACTGTTTTTT.

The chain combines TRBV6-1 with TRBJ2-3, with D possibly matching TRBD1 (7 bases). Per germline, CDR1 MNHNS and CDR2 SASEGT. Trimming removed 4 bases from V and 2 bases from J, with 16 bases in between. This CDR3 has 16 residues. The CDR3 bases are TGTGCCAGCAGTGCTAGGCGGGACAGAGACACAGATACGCAGTATTTT. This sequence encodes CASSARRDRDTDTQYF.

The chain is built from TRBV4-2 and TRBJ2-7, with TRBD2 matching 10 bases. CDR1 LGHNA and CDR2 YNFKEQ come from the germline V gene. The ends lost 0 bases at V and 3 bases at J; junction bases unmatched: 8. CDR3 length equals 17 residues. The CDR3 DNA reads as TGTGCCAGCAGCCAAGATTGGGTCGGGACTAGCGTCTACGAGCAGTACTTC. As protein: CASSQDWVGTSVYEQYF.